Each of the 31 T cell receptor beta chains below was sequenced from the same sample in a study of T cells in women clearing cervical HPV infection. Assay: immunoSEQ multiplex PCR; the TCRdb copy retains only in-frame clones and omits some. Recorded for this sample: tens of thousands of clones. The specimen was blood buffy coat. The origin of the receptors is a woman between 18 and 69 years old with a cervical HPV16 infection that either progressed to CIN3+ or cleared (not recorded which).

CDR3 DNA (partial): TGTGCCAGTAGTCCTTCGACAGCCCAAGAGACC. As protein: CASSPSTAQET. The full CDR3 reads CASSPSTAQETQYF. This chain links TRBV19 with TRBJ2-5; tentatively, D is TRBD1 (5 bases). The read comes to an end 3 residues before the CDR3 does, leaving the germline J gene to fill in the end. Germline lookup yields CDR1 LNHDA and CDR2 SQIVND (reference sequence). V was pared by 5 bases and J by 1 base, with 11 bases between. The CDR3 consists of 14 residues.

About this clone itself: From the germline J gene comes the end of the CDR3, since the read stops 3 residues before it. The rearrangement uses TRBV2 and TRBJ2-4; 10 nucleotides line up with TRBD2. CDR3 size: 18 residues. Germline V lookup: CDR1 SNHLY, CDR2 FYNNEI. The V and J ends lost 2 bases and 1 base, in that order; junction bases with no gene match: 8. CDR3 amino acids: CASSELAGGLGAKNIQYF. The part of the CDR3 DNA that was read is TGTGCCAGCAGTGAATTAGCGGGGGGTTTGGGGGCCAAAAACATT.

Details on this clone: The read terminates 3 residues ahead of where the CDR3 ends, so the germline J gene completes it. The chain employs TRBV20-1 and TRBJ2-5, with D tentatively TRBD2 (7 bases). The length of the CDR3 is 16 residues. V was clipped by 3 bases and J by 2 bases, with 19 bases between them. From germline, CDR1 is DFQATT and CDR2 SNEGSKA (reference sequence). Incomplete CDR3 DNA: TGCAGTGCTAGGGGTCGCGGCAGGGGAGGGCAAGAGACC. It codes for CSARGRGRGGQET. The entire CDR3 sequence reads CSARGRGRGGQETQYF.

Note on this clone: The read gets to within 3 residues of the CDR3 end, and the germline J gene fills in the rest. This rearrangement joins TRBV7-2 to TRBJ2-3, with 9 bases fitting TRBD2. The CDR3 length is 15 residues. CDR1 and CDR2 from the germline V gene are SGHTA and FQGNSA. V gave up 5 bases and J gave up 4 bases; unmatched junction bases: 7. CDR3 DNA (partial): TGTGCCAGCAGCGCCGGGGCGGGGGGGTCAGATACG. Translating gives CASSAGAGGSDT. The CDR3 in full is CASSAGAGGSDTQYF. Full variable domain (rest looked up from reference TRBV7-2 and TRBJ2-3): GAGVSQSPSNKVTEKGKDVELRCDPISGHTALYWYRQSLGQGLEFLIYFQGNSAPDKSGLPSDRFSAERTGGSVSTLTIQRTQQEDSAVYLCASSAGAGGSDTQYFGPGTRLTVL.

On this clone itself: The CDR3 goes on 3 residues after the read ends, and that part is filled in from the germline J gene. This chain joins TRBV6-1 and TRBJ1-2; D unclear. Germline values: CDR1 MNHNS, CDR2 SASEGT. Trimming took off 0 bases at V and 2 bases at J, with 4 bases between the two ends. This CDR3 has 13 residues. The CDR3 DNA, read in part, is TGTGCCAGCAGTGAAGCGCGGAACTATGGC. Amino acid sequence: CASSEARNYG. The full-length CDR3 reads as CASSEARNYGYTF.

The CDR3 sequence is CASSEITGGGTEAFF. The part of the CDR3 DNA that was read is TGCGCCAGCAGCGAAATAACAGGGGGCGGGACTGAA. The rearrangement links TRBV5-1 to TRBJ1-1; 9 bases match TRBD1. The DNA ends 3 residues before the CDR3 does, and the rest of the CDR3 is filled in from the germline J gene. The CDR3 consists of 15 residues. Germline lookup yields CDR1 SGHRS and CDR2 YFSETQ. After removal of 4 bases from V and 5 bases from J, the junction contained 9 bases not matched to a gene.

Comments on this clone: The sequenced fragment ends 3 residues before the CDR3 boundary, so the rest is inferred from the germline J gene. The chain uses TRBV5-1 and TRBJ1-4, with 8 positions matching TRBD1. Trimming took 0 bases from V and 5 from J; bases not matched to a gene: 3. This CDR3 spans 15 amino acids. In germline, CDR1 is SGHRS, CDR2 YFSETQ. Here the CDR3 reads CASSLATGENEKLFF. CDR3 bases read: TGCGCCAGCAGCTTGGCGACAGGGGAGAATGAAAAA.

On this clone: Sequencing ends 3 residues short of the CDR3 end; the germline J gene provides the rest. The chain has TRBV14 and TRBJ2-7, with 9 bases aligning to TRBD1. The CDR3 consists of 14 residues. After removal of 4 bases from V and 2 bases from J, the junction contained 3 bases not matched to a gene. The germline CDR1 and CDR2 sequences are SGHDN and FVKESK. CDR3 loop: CASSPGTGPYEQYF. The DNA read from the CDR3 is TGTGCCAGCAGCCCGGGGACAGGGCCCTACGAG. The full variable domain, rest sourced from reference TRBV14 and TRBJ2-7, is EAGVTQFPSHSVIEKGQTVTLRCDPISGHDNLYWYRRVMGKEIKFLLHFVKESKQDESGMPNNRFLAERTGGTYSTLKVQPAELEDSGVYFCASSPGTGPYEQYFGPGTRLTVT.

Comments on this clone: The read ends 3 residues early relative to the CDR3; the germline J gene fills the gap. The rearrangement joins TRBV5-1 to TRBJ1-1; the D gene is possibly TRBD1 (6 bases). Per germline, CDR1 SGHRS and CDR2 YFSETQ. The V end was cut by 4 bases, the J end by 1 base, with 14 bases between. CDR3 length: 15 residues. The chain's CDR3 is CASSRPQTGNTEAFF. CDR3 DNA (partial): TGCGCCAGCAGCCGCCCCCAGACAGGGAACACTGAA.

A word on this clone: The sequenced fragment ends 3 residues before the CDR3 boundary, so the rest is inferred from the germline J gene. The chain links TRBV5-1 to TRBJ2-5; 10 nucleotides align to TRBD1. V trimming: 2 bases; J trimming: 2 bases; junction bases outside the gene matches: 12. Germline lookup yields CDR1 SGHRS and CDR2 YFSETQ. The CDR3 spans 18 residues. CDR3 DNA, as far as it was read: TGCGCCAGCAGCTTCTCCGGGACAGGGGATATCTTTCAAGAGACC. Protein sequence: CASSFSGTGDIFQET. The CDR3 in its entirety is CASSFSGTGDIFQETQYF. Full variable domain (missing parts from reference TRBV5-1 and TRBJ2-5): KAGVTQTPRYLIKTRGQQVTLSCSPISGHRSVSWYQQTPGQGLQFLFEYFSETQRNKGNFPGRFSGRQFSNSRSEMNVSTLELGDSALYLCASSFSGTGDIFQETQYFGPGTRLLVL.

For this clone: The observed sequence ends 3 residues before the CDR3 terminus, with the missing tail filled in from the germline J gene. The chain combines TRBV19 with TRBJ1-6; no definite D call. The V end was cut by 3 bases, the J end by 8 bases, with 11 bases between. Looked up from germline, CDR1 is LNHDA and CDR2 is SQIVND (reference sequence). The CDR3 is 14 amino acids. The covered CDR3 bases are TGTGCCAGTAGTATGGGCAGCCTCGATTCACCC. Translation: CASSMGSLDSP. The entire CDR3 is CASSMGSLDSPLHF.

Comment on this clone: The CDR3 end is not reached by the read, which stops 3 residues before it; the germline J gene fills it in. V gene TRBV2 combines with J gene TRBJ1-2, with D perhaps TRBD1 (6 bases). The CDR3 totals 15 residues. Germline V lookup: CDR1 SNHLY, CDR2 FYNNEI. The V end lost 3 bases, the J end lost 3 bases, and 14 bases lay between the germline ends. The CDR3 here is CASSDGRGWDYGYTF. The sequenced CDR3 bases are TGTGCCAGCAGTGATGGCAGGGGCTGGGACTATGGC.

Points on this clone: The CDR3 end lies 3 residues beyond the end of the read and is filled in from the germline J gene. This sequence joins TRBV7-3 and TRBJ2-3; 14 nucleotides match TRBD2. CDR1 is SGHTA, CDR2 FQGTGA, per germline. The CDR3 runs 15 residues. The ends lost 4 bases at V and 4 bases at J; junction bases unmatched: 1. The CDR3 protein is CASSSTSGGADTQYF. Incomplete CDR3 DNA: TGTGCCAGCAGCTCGACTAGCGGGGGGGCAGATACG. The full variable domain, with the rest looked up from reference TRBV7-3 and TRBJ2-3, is GAGVSQTPSNKVTEKGKYVELRCDPISGHTALYWYRQSLGQGPEFLIYFQGTGAADDSGLPNDRFFAVRPEGSVSTLKIQRTERGDSAVYLCASSSTSGGADTQYFGPGTRLTVL.

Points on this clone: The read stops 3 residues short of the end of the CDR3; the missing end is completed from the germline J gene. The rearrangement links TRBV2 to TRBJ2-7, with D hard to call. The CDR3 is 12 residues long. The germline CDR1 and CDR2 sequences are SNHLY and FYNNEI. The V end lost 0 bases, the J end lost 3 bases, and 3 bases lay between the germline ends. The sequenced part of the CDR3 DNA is TGTGCCAGCAGTGAAGCCGGCTACGAG. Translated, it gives CASSEAGYE. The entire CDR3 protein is CASSEAGYEQYF.

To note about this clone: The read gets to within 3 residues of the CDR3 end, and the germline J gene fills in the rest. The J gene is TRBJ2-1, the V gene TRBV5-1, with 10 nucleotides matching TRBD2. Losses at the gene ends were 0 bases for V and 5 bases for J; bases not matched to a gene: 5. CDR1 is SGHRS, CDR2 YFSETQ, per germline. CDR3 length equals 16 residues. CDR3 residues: CASSLGLAGVNNEQFF. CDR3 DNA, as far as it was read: TGCGCCAGCAGCTTGGGCCTAGCGGGGGTTAACAATGAG.

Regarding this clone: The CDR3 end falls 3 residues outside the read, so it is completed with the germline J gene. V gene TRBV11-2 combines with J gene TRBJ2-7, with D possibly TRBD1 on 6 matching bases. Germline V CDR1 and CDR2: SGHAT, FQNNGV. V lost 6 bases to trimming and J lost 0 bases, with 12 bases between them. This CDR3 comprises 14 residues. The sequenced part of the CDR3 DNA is TGTGCCAGCAGTGTGGGGGCCCTCTCCTACGAG. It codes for CASSVGALSYE. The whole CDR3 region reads CASSVGALSYEQYF. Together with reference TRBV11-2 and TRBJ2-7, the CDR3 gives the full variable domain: EAGVAQSPRYKIIEKRQSVAFWCNPISGHATLYWYQQILGQGPKLLIQFQNNGVVDDSQLPKDRFSAERLKGVDSTLKIQPAKLEDSAVYLCASSVGALSYEQYFGPGTRLTVT.

This chain's CDR3 is CASSLGAADTQYF. The sequenced part of the CDR3 DNA is TGTGCCAGCAGCTTGGGAGCGGCAGATACG. The rearrangement joins TRBV5-6 to TRBJ2-3; TRBD2 is a possible D gene (5 bases). The read ends 3 residues before the CDR3 terminus; that terminus is restored from the germline J gene. V was shortened by 0 bases and J by 4 bases, with 6 bases between the two germline ends. CDR1 is SGHDT and CDR2 is YYEEEE in the germline V gene. The CDR3 contains 13 residues.

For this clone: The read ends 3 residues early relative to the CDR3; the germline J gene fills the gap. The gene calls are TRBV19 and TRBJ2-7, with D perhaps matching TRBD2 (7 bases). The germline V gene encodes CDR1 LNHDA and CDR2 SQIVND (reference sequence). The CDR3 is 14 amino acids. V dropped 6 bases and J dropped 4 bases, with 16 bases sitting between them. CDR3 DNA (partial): TGTGCCAGTAGGGACGGCGGGGGCAGGTACGAG. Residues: CASRDGGGRYE. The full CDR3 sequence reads CASRDGGGRYEQYF.

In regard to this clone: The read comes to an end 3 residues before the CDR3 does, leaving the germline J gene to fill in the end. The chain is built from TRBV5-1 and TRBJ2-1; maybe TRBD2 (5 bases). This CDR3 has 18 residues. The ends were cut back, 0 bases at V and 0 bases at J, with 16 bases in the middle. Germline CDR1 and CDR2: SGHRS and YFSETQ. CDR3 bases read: TGCGCCAGCAGCTTGGAGGCCAGTAGTACTAGCTCCTACAATGAG. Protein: CASSLEASSTSSYNE. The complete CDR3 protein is CASSLEASSTSSYNEQFF.

CDR3: CASSGAGGVGNEQFF. The CDR3 bases that were read are TGTGCCAGCAGCGGAGCGGGGGGGGTGGGGAATGAG. The gene calls are TRBV2 and TRBJ2-1, with 10 nucleotides matching TRBD2. The read finishes 3 residues shy of the CDR3 end, and the germline J gene is used to complete it. The germline V gene encodes CDR1 SNHLY and CDR2 FYNNEI. The CDR3 has 15 residues. Unmatched junction bases numbered 9, after V lost 6 bases and J lost 7 bases.

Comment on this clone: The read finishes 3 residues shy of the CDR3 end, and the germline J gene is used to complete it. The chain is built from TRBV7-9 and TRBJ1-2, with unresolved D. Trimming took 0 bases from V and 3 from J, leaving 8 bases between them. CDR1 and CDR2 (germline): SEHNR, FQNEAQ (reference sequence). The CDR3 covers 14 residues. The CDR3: CASSLALEDYGYTF. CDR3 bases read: TGTGCCAGCAGCTTAGCGTTAGAAGACTATGGC.

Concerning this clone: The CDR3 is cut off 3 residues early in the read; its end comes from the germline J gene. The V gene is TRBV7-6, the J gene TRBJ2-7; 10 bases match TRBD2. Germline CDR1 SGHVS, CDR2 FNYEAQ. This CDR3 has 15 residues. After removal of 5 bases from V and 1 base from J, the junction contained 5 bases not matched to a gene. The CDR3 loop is CASSPTTSGSYEQYF. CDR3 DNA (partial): TGTGCCAGCAGCCCTACGACTAGCGGGTCCTACGAG. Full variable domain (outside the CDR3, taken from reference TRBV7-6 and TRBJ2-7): GAGVSQSPRYKVTKRGQDVALRCDPISGHVSLYWYRQALGQGPEFLTYFNYEAQQDKSGLPNDRFSAERPEGSISTLTIQRTEQRDSAMYRCASSPTTSGSYEQYFGPGTRLTVT.

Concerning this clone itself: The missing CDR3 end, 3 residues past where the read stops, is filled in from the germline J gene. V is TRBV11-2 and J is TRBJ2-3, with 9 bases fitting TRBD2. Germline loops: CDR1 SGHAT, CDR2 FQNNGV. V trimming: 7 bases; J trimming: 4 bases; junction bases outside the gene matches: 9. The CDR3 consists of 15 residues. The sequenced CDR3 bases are TGTGCCAGCACCCTGCGTAGCGGGGGAGCAGATACG. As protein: CASTLRSGGADT. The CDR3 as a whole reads CASTLRSGGADTQYF.

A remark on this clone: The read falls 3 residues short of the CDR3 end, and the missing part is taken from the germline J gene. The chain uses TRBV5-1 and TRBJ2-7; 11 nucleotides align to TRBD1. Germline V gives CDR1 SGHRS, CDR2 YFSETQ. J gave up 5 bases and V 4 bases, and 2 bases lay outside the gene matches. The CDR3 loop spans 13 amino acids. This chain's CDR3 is CASSRDRGDEQYF. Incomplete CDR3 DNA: TGCGCCAGCAGCCGGGACAGGGGGGACGAG.

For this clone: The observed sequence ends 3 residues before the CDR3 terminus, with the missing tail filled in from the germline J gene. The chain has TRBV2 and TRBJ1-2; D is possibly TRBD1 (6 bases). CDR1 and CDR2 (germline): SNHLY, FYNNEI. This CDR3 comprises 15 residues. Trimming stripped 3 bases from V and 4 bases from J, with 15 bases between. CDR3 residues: CASSDPGASLYGYTF. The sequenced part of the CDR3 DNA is TGTGCCAGCAGTGATCCAGGGGCCAGCCTCTATGGC.

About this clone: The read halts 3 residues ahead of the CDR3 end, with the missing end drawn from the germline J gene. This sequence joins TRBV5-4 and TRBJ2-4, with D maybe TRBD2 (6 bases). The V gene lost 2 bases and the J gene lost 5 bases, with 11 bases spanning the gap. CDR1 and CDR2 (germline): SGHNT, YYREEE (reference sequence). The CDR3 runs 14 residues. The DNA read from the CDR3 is TGTGCCAGCAGCTTCTGGGGGGACCAAAACATT. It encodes CASSFWGDQNI. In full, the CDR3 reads CASSFWGDQNIQYF.

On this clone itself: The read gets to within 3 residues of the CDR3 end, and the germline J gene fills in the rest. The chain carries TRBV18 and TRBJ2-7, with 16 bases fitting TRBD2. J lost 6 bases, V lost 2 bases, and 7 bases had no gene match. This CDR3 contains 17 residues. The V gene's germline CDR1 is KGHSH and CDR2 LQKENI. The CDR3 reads CASSPAGLAGGQVEQYF. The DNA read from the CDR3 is TGTGCCAGCTCACCAGCGGGACTAGCGGGGGGGCAGGTCGAG.

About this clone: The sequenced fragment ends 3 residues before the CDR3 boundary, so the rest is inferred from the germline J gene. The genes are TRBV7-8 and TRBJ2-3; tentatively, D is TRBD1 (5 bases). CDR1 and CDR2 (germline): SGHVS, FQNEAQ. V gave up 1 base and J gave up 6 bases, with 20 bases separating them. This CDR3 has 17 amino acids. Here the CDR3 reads CASSLVLAASGLDTQYF. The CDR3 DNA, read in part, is TGTGCCAGCAGCTTAGTTCTGGCAGCTTCAGGGTTGGATACG.

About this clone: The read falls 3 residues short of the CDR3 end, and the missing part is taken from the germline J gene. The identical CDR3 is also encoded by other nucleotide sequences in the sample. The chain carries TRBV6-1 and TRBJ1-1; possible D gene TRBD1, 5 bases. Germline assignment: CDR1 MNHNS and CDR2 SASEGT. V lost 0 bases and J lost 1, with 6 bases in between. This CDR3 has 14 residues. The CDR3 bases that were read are TGTGCCAGCAGTGAAGCCGGGGGGAACACTGAA. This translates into CASSEAGGNTE. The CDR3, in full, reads CASSEAGGNTEAFF.

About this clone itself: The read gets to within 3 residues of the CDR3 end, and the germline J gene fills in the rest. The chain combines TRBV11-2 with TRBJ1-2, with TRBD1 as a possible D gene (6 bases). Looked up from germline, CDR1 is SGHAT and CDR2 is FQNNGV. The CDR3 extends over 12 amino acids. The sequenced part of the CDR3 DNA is TGTGCCAGCAGCTTATTTGGGGGCGGC. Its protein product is CASSLFGGG. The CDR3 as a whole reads CASSLFGGGYTF. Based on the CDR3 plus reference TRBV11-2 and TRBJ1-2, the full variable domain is EAGVAQSPRYKIIEKRQSVAFWCNPISGHATLYWYQQILGQGPKLLIQFQNNGVVDDSQLPKDRFSAERLKGVDSTLKIQPAKLEDSAVYLCASSLFGGGYTFGSGTRLTVV.

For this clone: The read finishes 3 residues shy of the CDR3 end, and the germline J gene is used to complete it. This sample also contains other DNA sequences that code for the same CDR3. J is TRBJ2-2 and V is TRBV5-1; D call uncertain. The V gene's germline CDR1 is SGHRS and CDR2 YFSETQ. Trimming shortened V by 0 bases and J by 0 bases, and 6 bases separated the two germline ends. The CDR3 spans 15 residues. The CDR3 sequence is CASSLGGTNTGELFF. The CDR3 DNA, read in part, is TGCGCCAGCAGCTTGGGAGGCACGAACACCGGGGAG.